These 14 T cell receptor beta chains were all obtained from the same sample, sequenced in a study of shared clonotypes between healthy human individuals. The assay was immunoSEQ multiplex PCR, and TCRdb's table has in-frame clones only and misses some. The repertoire holds about 490,000 clones, with approximately 80% as singletons. Sequences were obtained from PBMCs. Every receptor here comes from a woman aged 40 to 50 in good health. Some clones in this sample may be carry-over from other donors' samples.

This clone was picked up a small number of times. Other DNA sequences in the same sample also yield this CDR3. The V call is TRBV6-1, the J call TRBJ2-5; D gene unclear. Trimming left V 3 bases short and J 1 base short, with 3 bases between. The CDR3 loop spans 12 amino acids. Per the germline V gene, CDR1 is MNHNS and CDR2 is SASEGT. The CDR3 coding sequence is TGTGCCAGCAGTGATATCCAAGAGACCCAGTACTTC. Residues: CASSDIQETQYF.

The V call is TRBV19, the J call TRBJ1-3; D uncertain. CDR3 length: 13 amino acids. CDR1 and CDR2 from the germline V gene are LNHDA and SQIVND (reference sequence). Trimming took off 8 bases at V and 2 bases at J, with 10 bases between the two ends. CDR3 region: CASRKPAGNTIYF. CDR3 in DNA: TGTGCCAGTCGGAAGCCGGCTGGAAACACCATATATTTT.

The rearrangement links TRBV10-3 to TRBJ2-1, with D uncertain. V was pared by 10 bases and J by 5 bases, with 9 bases between. The CDR3 sequence is 11 residues long. The germline gives CDR1 ENHRY, CDR2 SYGVKD. In nucleotides, the CDR3 is TGTGCCACCGAACATGACAATGAGCAGTTCTTC. Translating it yields CATEHDNEQFF.

The chain couples TRBV29-1 to TRBJ2-3; 10 positions agree with TRBD2. Germline V gene sequence: CDR1 SQVTM, CDR2 ANQGSEA. V shed 5 bases and J 2 bases; nucleotides not matched to a gene: 4. The CDR3 contains 14 residues. As DNA, the CDR3 is TGCAGCGTTTTACTAGCGGGAAACACAGATACGCAGTATTTT. It yields the protein CSVLLAGNTDTQYF.

This clone has just a few counts. As DNA, the CDR3 is TGCGCCAGCAGCTCGGGGAGGACCGGGGAGCTGTTTTTT. Residues: CASSSGRTGELFF. The gene calls are TRBV10-2 and TRBJ2-2, with D possibly being TRBD2 (6 bases). CDR1 WSHSY and CDR2 SAAADI come from the germline V gene. The CDR3 is 13 residues long. The V end lost 6 bases, the J end lost 5 bases, and 10 bases lay between the germline ends.

The rearrangement uses TRBV5-6 and TRBJ2-1; D gene uncertain. The CDR3 has 16 amino acids. Germline V gives CDR1 SGHDT, CDR2 YYEEEE. The V end lost 0 bases, the J end lost 0 bases, and 10 bases lay between the germline ends. The CDR3 nucleotides read TGTGCCAGCAGCTTGGTGGTCCTGAGCTCCTACAATGAGCAGTTCTTC. Its translation is CASSLVVLSSYNEQFF. The whole variable domain, remainder taken from reference TRBV5-6 and TRBJ2-1, is DAGVTQSPTHLIKTRGQQVTLRCSPKSGHDTVSWYQQALGQGPQFIFQYYEEEERQRGNFPDRFSGHQFPNYSSELNVNALLLGDSALYLCASSLVVLSSYNEQFFGPGTRLTVL.

Written as DNA, the CDR3 is TGTGCCAGCTCACCACCGGGGGGACTAGTACACAATGAGCAGTTCTTC. Its protein product is CASSPPGGLVHNEQFF. This rearrangement joins TRBV18 to TRBJ2-1; 8 bases are shared with TRBD2. With 0 bases clipped from V and 5 bases from J, the junction kept 6 bases outside the gene matches. The CDR3 sequence is 16 residues long. The germline V gene has CDR1 KGHSH and CDR2 LQKENI.

The chain has TRBV28 and TRBJ2-7; 11 positions agree with TRBD1. Unmatched junction bases numbered 10, after V lost 6 bases and J lost 9 bases. The CDR3 spans 14 residues. CDR1 is MDHEN, CDR2 SYDVKM, per germline. Here the CDR3 reads CASSPGTGGSRQYF. The CDR3 DNA reads as TGTGCCAGCAGCCCCGGGACAGGGGGTTCGCGGCAGTACTTC.

This clone has a single count. This rearrangement joins TRBV5-5 to TRBJ1-1; 9 positions match TRBD1. Germline CDR1 reads SGHKS; CDR2 reads YYEKEE (reference sequence). The CDR3 has 16 amino acids. V shed 3 bases, J shed 1 base, and the junction held 7 bases outside the gene matches. The CDR3 region is CASSYRQGGSNTEAFF. CDR3 DNA: TGTGCCAGCAGCTATCGACAGGGGGGGTCGAACACTGAAGCTTTCTTT.

The sample holds a few counts of this clone. The CDR3 nucleotides read TGTGCCAGCAGCTCCCAAGGGGGGGCCGGGGAGCTGTTTTTT. It codes for CASSSQGGAGELFF. The gene calls are TRBV11-2 and TRBJ2-2; D is perhaps TRBD2 (7 bases). Trimming took off 4 bases at V and 6 bases at J, with 12 bases between the two ends. The germline gives CDR1 SGHAT, CDR2 FQNNGV. The CDR3 consists of 14 residues.

This clone showed up just a few times. J is TRBJ2-2 and V is TRBV14, with 7 positions matching TRBD1. With 4 bases clipped from V and 3 bases from J, the junction kept 8 bases outside the gene matches. CDR1 is SGHDN, CDR2 FVKESK, per germline. The CDR3 sequence is 16 residues long. The DNA for the CDR3 is TGTGCCAGCAGCCCCAAGACAGGGTTGTACACCGGGGAGCTGTTTTTT. This translates into CASSPKTGLYTGELFF.

The chain couples TRBV7-3 to TRBJ1-1; possibly TRBD1 for D (5 bases). CDR1 SGHTA and CDR2 FQGTGA come from the germline V gene. Trimming shortened V by 5 bases and J by 2 bases, and 9 bases separated the two germline ends. The CDR3 runs to 13 residues. CDR3 sequence (DNA): TGTGCCAGCAGCCGACAGAGCAACACTGAAGCTTTCTTT. Protein sequence: CASSRQSNTEAFF.

The gene calls are TRBV10-2 and TRBJ2-1; TRBD2 is a possible D gene (5 bases). This CDR3 spans 14 amino acids. Germline loops: CDR1 WSHSY, CDR2 SAAADI. V gave up 0 bases and J gave up 8 bases, with 11 bases separating them. This CDR3 is CASSESASSDEQFF. Written as DNA, the CDR3 is TGCGCCAGCAGTGAGTCGGCTAGCAGCGATGAGCAGTTCTTC.

CDR3 sequence (DNA): TGCAGCGTTACCTACGAGACCCAGTACTTC. It translates to CSVTYETQYF. The chain links TRBV29-1 to TRBJ2-5; no clear D gene. CDR3 length: 10 amino acids. Germline V gene sequence: CDR1 SQVTM, CDR2 ANQGSEA. The ends were cut back, 5 bases at V and 5 bases at J, with 6 bases in the middle.